Below, 8 T cell receptor beta chains from the same sample are listed, as sequenced in a study of T-cell reconstitution after alpha-beta-depleted transplantation in children. It was with unique molecular identifiers that the TCRbeta library was prepared. From the PCR reads, TCRdb called clonotypes with MiXCR, one entry per CDR3 protein. In the table there are around 580,000 distinct CDR3 sequences, roughly 24% of which are singletons. This specimen consisted of PBMCs, mostly from graft donor cells, obtained 360 days after TCRalphabeta/CD19-depleted stem cell transplant. Source of these receptors: a boy in the first two years of life who had a stem cell transplant for acute myeloid leukemia, so the T cells may come from the graft donor.

This clonotype has a count of ten or more. The chain carries TRBV9 and TRBJ2-2; D is unclear. Germline CDR1 is SGDLS and CDR2 is YYNGEE. The CDR3 runs to 14 residues. The germline V and J ends were trimmed by 4 bases and 5 bases, with 12 bases remaining between them. The CDR3 protein is CASSPTRQTGELFF. For the CDR3, the DNA is TGTGCCAGCAGCCCCACGAGGCAAACCGGGGAGCTGTTTTTT. The full variable domain, with the rest looked up from reference TRBV9 and TRBJ2-2, is DSGVTQTPKHLITATGQRVTLRCSPRSGDLSVYWYQQSLDQGLQFLIQYYNGEERAKGNILERFSAQQFPDLHSELNLSSLELGDSALYFCASSPTRQTGELFFGEGSRLTVL.

The V call is TRBV20-1, the J call TRBJ2-1; 9 bases agree with TRBD2. In germline, CDR1 is DFQATT, CDR2 SNEGSKA (reference sequence). The CDR3 covers 18 residues. The V gene end was trimmed by 6 bases and the J gene end by 1 base; junction bases not matched to a gene: 16. The CDR3 loop is CSASAGLAGTRSYNEQFF. The CDR3 DNA sequence: TGCAGTGCCTCCGCCGGCCTAGCGGGAACCAGGTCCTACAATGAGCAGTTCTTC.

This clonotype was counted only a few times. The chain combines TRBV20-1 with TRBJ1-2; possible D gene TRBD1, 5 bases. The CDR3 totals 16 residues. Per the germline V gene, CDR1 is DFQATT and CDR2 is SNEGSKA (reference sequence). Trimming pared 0 bases from V and 0 bases from J, leaving 14 bases between. The CDR3 DNA is TGCAGTGCTAGAGATTTTTTGAGGGGAACTAACTATGGCTACACCTTC. It yields the protein CSARDFLRGTNYGYTF.

In this sample, this clonotype turned up many times. The J gene is TRBJ2-5, the V gene TRBV20-1; D is uncertain. The CDR3 is 13 residues long. The V gene's germline CDR1 is DFQATT and CDR2 SNEGSKA (reference sequence). Trimming took 5 bases from V and 5 from J, leaving 15 bases between them. As DNA, the CDR3 is TGCAGTGCTGAAATTCGCGGAGCCGAGACCCAGTACTTC. It specifies CSAEIRGAETQYF.

In this sample, this clonotype turned up a few times. The chain couples TRBV20-1 to TRBJ2-1, with D tentatively TRBD1 (6 bases). Trimming left V 5 bases short and J 10 bases short, with 12 bases between. CDR1 and CDR2 from the germline V gene are DFQATT and SNEGSKA (reference sequence). There are 11 residues in the CDR3. The CDR3 is CSAPRTDEQFF. DNA of the CDR3: TGCAGTGCTCCTCGGACAGACGAGCAGTTCTTC.

The V and J genes are TRBV12-3 or TRBV12-4 and TRBJ2-5, with a weak D call TRBD1 (5 bases). This CDR3 is 15 amino acids long. Trimming stripped 7 bases from V and 5 bases from J, with 20 bases between. This CDR3 is CASMSSSRAFETQYF. CDR3 nucleotide sequence: TGTGCCAGCATGTCAAGTTCCAGGGCGTTTGAGACCCAGTACTTC.

There are a few counts of this clonotype. The J gene is TRBJ2-7, the V gene TRBV7-2; no clear D. The V and J ends lost 5 bases and 5 bases respectively, with 16 bases between them. The CDR3 spans 14 residues. Germline-derived CDR1 and CDR2 are SGHTA and FQGNSA. CDR3: CASSPRQSPNEQYF. DNA for the CDR3: TGTGCCAGCAGCCCCCGGCAAAGCCCCAACGAGCAGTACTTC.

This clonotype was observed a handful of times. The genes are TRBV6-1 and TRBJ1-2, with 11 bases matching TRBD1. The ends lost 6 bases at V and 4 bases at J; junction bases unmatched: 7. The CDR3 is made up of 15 amino acids. Germline lookup yields CDR1 MNHNS and CDR2 SASEGT. The CDR3 DNA is TGTGCCAGCAGGATCCCTGGGACAGGGGGCTATGGCTACACCTTC. Residues: CASRIPGTGGYGYTF.